One and the same sample provided the 20 T cell receptor beta chains below, sequenced in a study of blood T cell repertoires in COVID-19. Assay used: immunoSEQ multiplex PCR; TCRdb lists only in-frame clones, some missing. The sample records fewer than 200,000 clones, less than 90% being singletons. The source material was peripheral blood. The receptors were sampled from a man aged 55-75 years with acute or convalescent COVID-19.

The rearrangement joins TRBV6-5 to TRBJ1-5; TRBD1 agrees at 7 bases. After removal of 6 bases from V and 2 bases from J, the junction contained 4 bases not matched to a gene. The CDR3 is 14 amino acids. The germline V gene encodes CDR1 MNHEY and CDR2 SVGAGI. This chain's CDR3 is CASRTTGGNQPQHF. CDR3 DNA: TGTGCCAGCAGAACCACAGGGGGCAATCAGCCCCAGCATTTT.

V usage is TRBV24-1 and J usage is TRBJ1-6; 8 bases match TRBD1. Germline V lookup: CDR1 KGHDR, CDR2 SFDVKD. Unmatched junction bases numbered 4, after V lost 4 bases and J lost 0 bases. The CDR3 has 17 residues. The CDR3 loop reads CATSDGQGSSYNSPLHF. In DNA, the CDR3 is TGTGCCACCAGTGACGGACAGGGAAGCTCCTATAATTCACCCCTCCACTTT.

This rearrangement joins TRBV5-1 to TRBJ1-6, with 7 bases matching TRBD1. The CDR3 runs 14 residues. The germline V gene has CDR1 SGHRS and CDR2 YFSETQ. V lost 7 bases and J lost 9; bases outside the gene matches: 10. Here the CDR3 reads CASRWTGPSSPLHF. The DNA for the CDR3 is TGCGCCAGCCGATGGACAGGCCCGTCTTCACCCCTCCACTTT.

A single count supports this clone. V gene TRBV5-1 combines with J gene TRBJ1-3, with 8 bases identical to TRBD1. The germline gives CDR1 SGHRS, CDR2 YFSETQ. With V trimmed by 1 base and J by 1 base, 4 bases remained unmatched. The CDR3 length is 16 residues. The CDR3 region has the DNA TGCGCCAGCAGCTTGAGTGACAGGGGTTCTGGAAACACCATATATTTT. Its translation is CASSLSDRGSGNTIYF.

The chain employs TRBV3-1 (or the pseudogene TRBV3-2) and TRBJ2-2; a weak D match, TRBD1 (6 bases). CDR1 is LGHDT and CDR2 is YNNKEL in the germline V gene (reference sequence). The CDR3 has 15 residues. V was trimmed by 4 bases and J by 3 bases, leaving 12 bases between them. The CDR3: CASSRYQGYTGELFF. For the CDR3, the DNA is TGTGCCAGCAGCCGATACCAGGGGTACACCGGGGAGCTGTTTTTT.

V usage is TRBV11-2 and J usage is TRBJ1-1, with 10 bases that match TRBD1. The germline CDR1 and CDR2 sequences are SGHAT and FQNNGV. With 1 base clipped from V and 5 bases from J, the junction kept 4 bases outside the gene matches. The CDR3 spans 15 residues. CDR3 region: CASSLGDRGFTEAFF. CDR3 in DNA: TGTGCCAGCAGCTTAGGGGACAGGGGCTTTACTGAAGCTTTCTTT. Using reference TRBV11-2 and TRBJ1-1 for the parts outside the CDR3, the full variable domain is EAGVAQSPRYKIIEKRQSVAFWCNPISGHATLYWYQQILGQGPKLLIQFQNNGVVDDSQLPKDRFSAERLKGVDSTLKIQPAKLEDSAVYLCASSLGDRGFTEAFFGQGTRLTVV.

This clone has only one observation. The chain joins TRBV7-2 to TRBJ2-7; 7 nucleotides match TRBD1. Losses at the gene ends were 3 bases for V and 3 bases for J; bases not matched to a gene: 5. Per the germline V gene, CDR1 is SGHTA and CDR2 is FQGNSA. This CDR3 has 14 residues. The CDR3 reads CASSFRDSFYEQYF. CDR3 bases: TGTGCCAGCAGCTTCCGGGACAGTTTCTACGAGCAGTACTTC.

The chain links TRBV6-1 to TRBJ2-1; TRBD1 aligns across 7 bases. V was pared by 3 bases and J by 14 bases, with 4 bases of the junction left unmatched. This CDR3 region has 11 residues. Germline V lookup: CDR1 MNHNS, CDR2 SASEGT. CDR3 protein: CASSDTGVEFF. DNA for the CDR3: TGTGCCAGCAGTGATACAGGGGTGGAGTTCTTC.

The gene calls are TRBV7-2 and TRBJ2-1; 9 bases fit TRBD2. The V and J ends lost 4 bases and 4 bases, in that order; junction bases with no gene match: 5. Per germline, CDR1 SGHTA and CDR2 FQGNSA. The CDR3 is made up of 15 amino acids. The CDR3 spells CASSSPGLAYNEQFF. The CDR3, as DNA: TGTGCCAGCAGCTCCCCGGGACTAGCATACAATGAGCAGTTCTTC.

This rearrangement joins TRBV19 to TRBJ1-2; a possible D gene is TRBD1 (6 bases). CDR1 and CDR2 from the germline V gene are LNHDA and SQIVND (reference sequence). The CDR3 is made up of 14 amino acids. V was cut by 2 bases and J by 7 bases, with 14 bases left in between. CDR3 nucleotide sequence: TGTGCCAGTAGTATAAGTGGACAGAGTTTTGGCTACACCTTC. The encoded protein is CASSISGQSFGYTF.

This clone showed up just once. The chain combines TRBV24-1 with TRBJ2-7, with 8 bases fitting TRBD1. V trimming: 7 bases; J trimming: 7 bases; junction bases outside the gene matches: 23. The CDR3 is 18 amino acids. Germline loops: CDR1 KGHDR, CDR2 SFDVKD. CDR3 in amino acids: CATRAPRLQGAHISEQYV. CDR3 nucleotides: TGTGCCACCAGAGCCCCCCGCCTCCAGGGGGCGCATATTTCTGAGCAGTACGTC.

The rearrangement joins TRBV2 to TRBJ1-1, with D maybe TRBD1 (6 bases). The CDR3 totals 14 residues. V dropped 5 bases and J dropped 1 base, with 11 bases sitting between them. Germline loops: CDR1 SNHLY, CDR2 FYNNEI. The CDR3 DNA is TGTGCCAGCAGTACCAGACAGGAGAACACTGAAGCTTTCTTT. This encodes CASSTRQENTEAFF.

The chain joins TRBV18 to TRBJ1-5; TRBD1 matches 8 bases. Unmatched junction bases numbered 3, after V lost 1 base and J lost 1 base. CDR1 is KGHSH and CDR2 is LQKENI in the germline V gene. This CDR3 has 16 amino acids. In DNA, the CDR3 is TGTGCCAGCTCACCACTGGCAGGGGGCAGCAATCAGCCCCAGCATTTT. Residues: CASSPLAGGSNQPQHF. The variable domain in full, completed from reference TRBV18 and TRBJ1-5, reads NAGVMQNPRHLVRRRGQEARLRCSPMKGHSHVYWYRQLPEEGLKFMVYLQKENIIDESGMPKERFSAEFPKEGPSILRIQQVVRGDSAAYFCASSPLAGGSNQPQHFGDGTRLSIL.

The chain combines TRBV5-6 with TRBJ1-2; tentative D call: TRBD1 (5 bases). This CDR3 comprises 13 residues. Germline CDR1 SGHDT, CDR2 YYEEEE. Trimming removed 6 bases at V and 4 bases at J, with 13 bases between. CDR3 in DNA: TGTGCCAGCACCGGGGGAGAGTCCTATGGCTACACCTTC. Encoded protein: CASTGGESYGYTF.

The chain is built from TRBV7-3 and TRBJ2-7; 8 bases are shared with TRBD1. With 1 base clipped from V and 6 bases from J, the junction kept 8 bases outside the gene matches. The CDR3 is made up of 15 amino acids. Germline loops: CDR1 SGHTA, CDR2 FQGTGA. In nucleotides, the CDR3 is TGTGCCAGCAGCTTAAACCTGGGACAGGCTTTCGAGCAGTACTTC. Its translation: CASSLNLGQAFEQYF.

The chain employs TRBV3-1 (or the pseudogene TRBV3-2) and TRBJ2-3, with 10 bases lining up with TRBD2. The CDR3 totals 17 residues. Germline loops: CDR1 LGHDT, CDR2 YNNKEL (reference sequence). J gave up 3 bases and V 2 bases, and 8 bases lay outside the gene matches. The CDR3 reads CASSQSKGSGGTDTQYF. In DNA, the CDR3 is TGTGCCAGCAGCCAAAGTAAGGGTAGCGGGGGGACAGATACGCAGTATTTT.

The chain carries TRBV6-2 or TRBV6-3 and TRBJ1-1; TRBD1 aligns across 8 bases. Looked up from germline, CDR1 is MNHEY and CDR2 is SVGEGT. V lost 2 bases and J lost 6; bases outside the gene matches: 8. The CDR3 is 15 residues long. The CDR3 DNA reads as TGTGCCAGCAGTTACCCTGGACAGGGAGGATCTGAAGCTTTCTTT. The encoded protein is CASSYPGQGGSEAFF.

The genes are TRBV20-1 and TRBJ2-3; D is uncertain. V lost 0 bases, J lost 7 bases, and 5 bases lay in between. Looked up from germline, CDR1 is DFQATT and CDR2 is SNEGSKA (reference sequence). The CDR3 contains 11 residues. This CDR3 reads CSARDRNTQYF. The CDR3 nucleotides are TGCAGTGCTAGAGACAGAAATACGCAGTATTTT.

The J gene is TRBJ2-3, the V gene TRBV19; 7 bases line up with TRBD2. This CDR3 spans 13 amino acids. Germline CDR1 is LNHDA and CDR2 is SQIVND (reference sequence). J gave up 5 bases and V 4 bases, and 3 bases lay outside the gene matches. CDR3 loop: CASSRGGRDTQYF. DNA for the CDR3: TGTGCCAGTAGTAGGGGGGGGAGAGATACGCAGTATTTT.

The chain combines TRBV10-3 with TRBJ1-5; 7 bases map to TRBD1. This CDR3 region has 14 residues. The V segment lost 10 bases and the J segment 0 bases; nucleotides outside the gene matches: 6. Germline CDR1 is ENHRY and CDR2 is SYGVKD. The CDR3 loop reads CATLPGGSNQPQHF. CDR3 nucleotide sequence: TGTGCCACCTTACCAGGGGGTAGCAATCAGCCCCAGCATTTT.